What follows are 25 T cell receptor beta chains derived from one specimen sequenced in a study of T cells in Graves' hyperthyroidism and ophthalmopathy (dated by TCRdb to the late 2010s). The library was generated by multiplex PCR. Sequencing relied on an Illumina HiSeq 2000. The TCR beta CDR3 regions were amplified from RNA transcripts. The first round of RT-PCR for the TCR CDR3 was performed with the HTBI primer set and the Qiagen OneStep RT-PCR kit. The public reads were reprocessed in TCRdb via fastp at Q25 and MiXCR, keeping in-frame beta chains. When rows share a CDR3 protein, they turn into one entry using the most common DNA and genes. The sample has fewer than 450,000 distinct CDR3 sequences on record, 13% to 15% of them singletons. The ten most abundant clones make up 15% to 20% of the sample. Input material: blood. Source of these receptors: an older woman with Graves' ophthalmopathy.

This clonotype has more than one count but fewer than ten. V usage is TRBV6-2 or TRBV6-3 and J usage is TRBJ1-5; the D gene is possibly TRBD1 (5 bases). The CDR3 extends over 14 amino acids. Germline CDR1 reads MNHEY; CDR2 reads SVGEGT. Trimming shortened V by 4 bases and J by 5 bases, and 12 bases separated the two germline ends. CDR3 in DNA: TGTGCCAGCAGTTGGGGCCTATTGGATCAGCCCCAGCATTTT. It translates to CASSWGLLDQPQHF.

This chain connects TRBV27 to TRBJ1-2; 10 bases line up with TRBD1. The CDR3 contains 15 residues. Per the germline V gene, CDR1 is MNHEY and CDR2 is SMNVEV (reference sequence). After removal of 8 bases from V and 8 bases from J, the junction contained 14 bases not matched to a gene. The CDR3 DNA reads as TGTGCCAGCCAAGTTCGACAGGGGGCGGTAGGCGGCTACACCTTC. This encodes CASQVRQGAVGGYTF.

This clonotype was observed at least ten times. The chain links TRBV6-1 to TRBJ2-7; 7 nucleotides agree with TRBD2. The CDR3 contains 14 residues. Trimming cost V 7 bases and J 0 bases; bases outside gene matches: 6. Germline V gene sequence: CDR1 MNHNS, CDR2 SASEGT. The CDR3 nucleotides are TGTGCCAGCATACGGGGACTAAGCTCCTACGAGCAGTACTTC. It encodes CASIRGLSSYEQYF.

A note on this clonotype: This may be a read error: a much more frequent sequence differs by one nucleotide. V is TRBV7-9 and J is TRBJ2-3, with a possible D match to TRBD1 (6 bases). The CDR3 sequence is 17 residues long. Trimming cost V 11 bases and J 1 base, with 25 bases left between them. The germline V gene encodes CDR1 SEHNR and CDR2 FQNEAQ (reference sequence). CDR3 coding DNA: TGTGCCGGCATCTCAGGGGCTGCCGTCGGTGGCACAGATACGCAGTATTTT. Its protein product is CAGISGAAVGGTDTQYF.

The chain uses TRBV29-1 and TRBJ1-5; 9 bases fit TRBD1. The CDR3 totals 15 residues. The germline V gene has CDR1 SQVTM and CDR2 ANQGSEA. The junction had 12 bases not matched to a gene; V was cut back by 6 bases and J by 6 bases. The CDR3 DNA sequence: TGCAGCGTAGCTTCCGGGACAGGGTTCGGTCAGCCCCAGCATTTT. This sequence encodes CSVASGTGFGQPQHF.

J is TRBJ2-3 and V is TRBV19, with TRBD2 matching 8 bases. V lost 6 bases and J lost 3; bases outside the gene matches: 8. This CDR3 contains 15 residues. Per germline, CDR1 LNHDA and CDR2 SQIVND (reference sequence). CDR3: CASRSTGGPTDTQYF. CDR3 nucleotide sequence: TGTGCCAGTAGGTCGACGGGAGGGCCGACAGATACGCAGTATTTT.

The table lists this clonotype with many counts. The CDR3 nucleotides are TGTGCCAGCAGCCAAGCAATGGGGGATCAGCCCCAGCATTTT. This encodes CASSQAMGDQPQHF. The chain uses TRBV3-1 and TRBJ1-5, with TRBD1 as a possible D gene (5 bases). Germline CDR1 and CDR2: LGHDT and YNNKEL (reference sequence). Trimming removed 1 base at V and 5 bases at J, with 9 bases between. The CDR3 covers 14 residues.

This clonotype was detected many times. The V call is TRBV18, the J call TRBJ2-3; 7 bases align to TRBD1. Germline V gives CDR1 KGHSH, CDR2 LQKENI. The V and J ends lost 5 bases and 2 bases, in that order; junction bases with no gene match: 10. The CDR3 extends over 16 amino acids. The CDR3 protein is CASSGDGTEPTDTQYF. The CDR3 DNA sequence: TGTGCCAGCTCAGGAGACGGGACAGAGCCCACAGATACGCAGTATTTT.

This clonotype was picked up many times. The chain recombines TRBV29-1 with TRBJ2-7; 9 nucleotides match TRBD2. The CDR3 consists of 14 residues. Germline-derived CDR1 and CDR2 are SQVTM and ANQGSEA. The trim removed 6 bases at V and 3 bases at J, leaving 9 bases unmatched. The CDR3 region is CSVAPGLADYEQYF. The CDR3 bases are TGCAGCGTAGCTCCGGGACTAGCTGACTACGAGCAGTACTTC.

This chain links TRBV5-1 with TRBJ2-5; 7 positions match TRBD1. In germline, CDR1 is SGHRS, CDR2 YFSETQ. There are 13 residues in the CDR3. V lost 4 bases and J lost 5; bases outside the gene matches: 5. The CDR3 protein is CASSRDSWETQYF. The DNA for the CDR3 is TGCGCCAGCAGCCGGGACAGTTGGGAGACCCAGTACTTC.

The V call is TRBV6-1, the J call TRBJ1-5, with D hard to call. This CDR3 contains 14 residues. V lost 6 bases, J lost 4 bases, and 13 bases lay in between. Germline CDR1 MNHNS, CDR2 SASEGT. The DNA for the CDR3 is TGTGCCAGCAGACCCAGCCCAATAAATCAGCCCCAGCATTTT. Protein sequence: CASRPSPINQPQHF.

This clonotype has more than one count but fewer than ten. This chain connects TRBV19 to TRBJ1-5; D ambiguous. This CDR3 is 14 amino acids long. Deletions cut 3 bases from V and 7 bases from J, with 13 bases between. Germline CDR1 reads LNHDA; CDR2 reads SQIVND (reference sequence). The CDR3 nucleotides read TGTGCCAGTAGTATCGTGGCAGGAAGGCAGCCCCAGCATTTT. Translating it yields CASSIVAGRQPQHF.

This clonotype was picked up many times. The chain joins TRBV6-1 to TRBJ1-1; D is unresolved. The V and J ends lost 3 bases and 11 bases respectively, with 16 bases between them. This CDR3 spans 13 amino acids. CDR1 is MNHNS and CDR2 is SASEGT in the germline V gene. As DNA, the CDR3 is TGTGCCAGCAGTGACCCCGCCGACGTGTTGGCTTTCTTT. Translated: CASSDPADVLAFF.

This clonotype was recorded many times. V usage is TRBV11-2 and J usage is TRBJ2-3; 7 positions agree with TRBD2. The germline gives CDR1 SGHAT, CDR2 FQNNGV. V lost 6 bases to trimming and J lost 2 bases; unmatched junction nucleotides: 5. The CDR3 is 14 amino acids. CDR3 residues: CASSKRGLTDTQYF. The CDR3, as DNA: TGTGCCAGCAGTAAGCGGGGCCTCACAGATACGCAGTATTTT.

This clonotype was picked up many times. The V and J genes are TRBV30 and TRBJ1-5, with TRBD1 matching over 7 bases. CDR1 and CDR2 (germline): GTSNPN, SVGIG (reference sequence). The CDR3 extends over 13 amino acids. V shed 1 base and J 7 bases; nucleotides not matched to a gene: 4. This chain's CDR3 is CAWSGQGVQPQHF. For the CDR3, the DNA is TGTGCCTGGAGTGGGCAGGGGGTGCAGCCCCAGCATTTT.

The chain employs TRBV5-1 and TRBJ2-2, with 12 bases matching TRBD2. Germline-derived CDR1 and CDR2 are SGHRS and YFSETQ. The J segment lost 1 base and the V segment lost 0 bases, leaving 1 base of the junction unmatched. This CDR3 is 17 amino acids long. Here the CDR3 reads CASSLGGLAGNTGELFF. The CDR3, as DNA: TGCGCCAGCAGCTTGGGGGGACTAGCGGGGAACACCGGGGAGCTGTTTTTT.

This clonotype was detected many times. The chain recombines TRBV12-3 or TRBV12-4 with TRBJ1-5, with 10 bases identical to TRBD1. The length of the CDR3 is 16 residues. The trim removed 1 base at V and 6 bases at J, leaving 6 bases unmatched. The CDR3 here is CASSLGTGGVGQPQHF. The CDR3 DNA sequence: TGTGCCAGCAGTTTAGGGACAGGGGGGGTCGGTCAGCCCCAGCATTTT.

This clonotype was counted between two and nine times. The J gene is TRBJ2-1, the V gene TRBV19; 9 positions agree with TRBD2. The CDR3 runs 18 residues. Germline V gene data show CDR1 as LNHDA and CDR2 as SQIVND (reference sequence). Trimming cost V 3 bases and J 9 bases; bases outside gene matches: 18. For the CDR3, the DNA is TGTGCCAGTAGTATCCTGACTAGCGGCCTTCTCCCTACACCTGAGCAGTTCTTC. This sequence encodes CASSILTSGLLPTPEQFF. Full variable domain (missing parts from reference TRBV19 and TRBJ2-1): DGGITQSPKYLFRKEGQNVTLSCEQNLNHDAMYWYRQDPGQGLRLIYYSQIVNDFQKGDIAEGYSVSREKKESFPLTVTSAQKNPTAFYLCASSILTSGLLPTPEQFFGPGTRLTVL.

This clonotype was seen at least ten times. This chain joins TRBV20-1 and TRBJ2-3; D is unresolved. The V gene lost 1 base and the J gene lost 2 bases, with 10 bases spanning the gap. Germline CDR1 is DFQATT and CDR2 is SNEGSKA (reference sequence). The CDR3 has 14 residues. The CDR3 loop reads CSARVSPPTDTQYF. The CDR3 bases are TGCAGTGCTAGAGTTAGCCCCCCCACAGATACGCAGTATTTT.

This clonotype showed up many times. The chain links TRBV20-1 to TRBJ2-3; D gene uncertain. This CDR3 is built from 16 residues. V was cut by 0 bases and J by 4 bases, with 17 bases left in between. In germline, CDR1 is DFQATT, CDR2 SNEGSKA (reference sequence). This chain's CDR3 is CSARDPGEVPADTQYF. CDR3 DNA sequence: TGCAGTGCTAGAGATCCGGGTGAGGTTCCGGCAGATACGCAGTATTTT.

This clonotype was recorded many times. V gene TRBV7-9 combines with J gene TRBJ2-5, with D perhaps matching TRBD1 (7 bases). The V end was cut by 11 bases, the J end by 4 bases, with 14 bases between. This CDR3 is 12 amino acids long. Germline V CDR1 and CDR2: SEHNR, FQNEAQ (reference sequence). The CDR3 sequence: CALRGEGETQYF. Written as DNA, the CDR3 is TGTGCCCTCAGGGGGGAAGGAGAGACCCAGTACTTC.

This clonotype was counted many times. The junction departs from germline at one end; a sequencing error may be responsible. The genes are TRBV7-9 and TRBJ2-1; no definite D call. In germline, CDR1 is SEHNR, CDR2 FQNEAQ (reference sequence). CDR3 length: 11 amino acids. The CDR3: CASSLGNEQFF. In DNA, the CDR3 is TGCGCCAGCAGCTTGGGCAATGAGCAGTTCTTC.

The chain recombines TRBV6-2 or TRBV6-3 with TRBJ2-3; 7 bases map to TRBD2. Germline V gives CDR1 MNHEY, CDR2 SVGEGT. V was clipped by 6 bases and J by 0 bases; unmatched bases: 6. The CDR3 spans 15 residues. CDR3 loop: CASSESLASTDTQYF. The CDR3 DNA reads TGTGCCAGCAGCGAGTCACTAGCGAGCACAGATACGCAGTATTTT.

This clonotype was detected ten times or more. Here the CDR3 DNA reads TGTGCCAGCCTAAAGACGCGGACAGGGTGGAGTACTAGGCAAGAGACCCAGTACTTC. Amino acid sequence: CASLKTRTGWSTRQETQYF. The chain joins TRBV2 to TRBJ2-5; TRBD1 matches at 8 bases. From germline, CDR1 is SNHLY and CDR2 FYNNEI. This CDR3 is 19 amino acids long. After removal of 8 bases from V and 2 bases from J, the junction contained 22 bases not matched to a gene.

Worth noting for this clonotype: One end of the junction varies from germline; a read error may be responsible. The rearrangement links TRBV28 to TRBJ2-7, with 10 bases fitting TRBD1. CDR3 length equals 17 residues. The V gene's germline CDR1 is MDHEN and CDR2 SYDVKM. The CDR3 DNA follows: TGTGCCAGCAGTTTAAGCTCTCGGGACAGGGGACGATACGTGCAGTACTTC. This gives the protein CASSLSSRDRGRYVQYF.